The entry below gives a single TCR beta chain sequence along with its context. The data were obtained in a study of blood T cell repertoires in COVID-19. At the level of the study: Collection of acute and convalescent COVID-19 samples took place in the United States, Italy and Spain. PBMCs, B-cell-depleted T cells, or T cells were the source of the cDNA or gDNA that made up the material.

CDR3 length: 14 amino acids. CDR1 is SGHRS, CDR2 YFSETQ, per germline. Losses at the gene ends were 3 bases for V and 4 bases for J; bases not matched to a gene: 6. In the original processing: By means of reference gene primer amplification, nucleated cell counts were estimated. Produced via immunoSEQ multiplex PCR; TCRdb's table is partial and in-frame only. V and J calls and clone size come straight from that table; D and trimming were deduced from the DNA. This sample has just over 650,000 clones, with 75% to 90% found just once. J is TRBJ1-1 and V is TRBV5-1, with 7 positions matching TRBD1. The clonotype originates from a woman younger than 30 with acute or convalescent COVID-19. Material for sequencing was peripheral blood. CDR3 sequence reads: CASSSQGGSTEAFF. For the CDR3, the DNA is TGCGCCAGCAGCTCCCAGGGGGGAAGCACTGAAGCTTTCTTT.